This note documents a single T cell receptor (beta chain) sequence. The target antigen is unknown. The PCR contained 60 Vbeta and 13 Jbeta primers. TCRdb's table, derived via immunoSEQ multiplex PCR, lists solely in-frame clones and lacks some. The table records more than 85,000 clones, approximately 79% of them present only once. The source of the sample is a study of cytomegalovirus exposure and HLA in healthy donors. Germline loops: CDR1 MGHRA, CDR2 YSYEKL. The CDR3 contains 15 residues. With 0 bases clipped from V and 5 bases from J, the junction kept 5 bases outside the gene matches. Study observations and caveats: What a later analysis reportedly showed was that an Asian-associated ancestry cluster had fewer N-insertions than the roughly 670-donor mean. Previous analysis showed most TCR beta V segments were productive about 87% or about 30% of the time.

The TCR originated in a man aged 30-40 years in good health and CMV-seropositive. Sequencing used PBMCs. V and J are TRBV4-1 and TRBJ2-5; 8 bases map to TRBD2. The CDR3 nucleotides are TGCGCCAGCAGCCAAGATCCGGGACTAGGGGAGACCCAGTACTTC. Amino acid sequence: CASSQDPGLGETQYF.